This T cell receptor beta chain appears in the sequencing data of a study of blood T cell repertoires in COVID-19. Study-level information: Some COVID-19 samples were acute and others convalescent; all came from the United States, Italy and Spain.

The CDR3 extends over 16 amino acids. Per the germline V gene, CDR1 is MGHRA and CDR2 is YSYEKL. V shed 0 bases and J 0 bases; nucleotides not matched to a gene: 2. Individuals aged roughly 18 to 95 years were recruited from around 22 US areas. Participants reported their clinical history, and cohort assignment relied on those reports. This clone appeared once. Assay used: immunoSEQ multiplex PCR; TCRdb lists only in-frame clones, some missing. The sample has approximately 350,000 clones, 80% to 90% seen once. Sequencing used PBMCs or T cells enriched from blood (not recorded which). The receptor comes from a man aged 18 to 30 who had recovered from COVID-19. The chain is built from TRBV4-1 and TRBJ1-5, with 7 bases matching TRBD1. CDR3 nucleotide sequence: TGCGCCAGCAGCCAAGATACAGGGGCTAGCAATCAGCCCCAGCATTTT. The encoded protein is CASSQDTGASNQPQHF.